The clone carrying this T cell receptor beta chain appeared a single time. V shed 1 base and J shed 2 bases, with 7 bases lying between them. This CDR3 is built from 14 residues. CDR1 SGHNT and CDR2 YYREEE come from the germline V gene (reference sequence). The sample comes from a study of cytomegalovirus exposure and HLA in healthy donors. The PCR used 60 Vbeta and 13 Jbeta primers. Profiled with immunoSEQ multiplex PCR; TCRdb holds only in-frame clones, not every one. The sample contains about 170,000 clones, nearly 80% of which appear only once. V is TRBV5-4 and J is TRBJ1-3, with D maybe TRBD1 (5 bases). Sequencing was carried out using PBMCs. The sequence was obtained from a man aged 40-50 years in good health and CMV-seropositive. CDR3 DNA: TGTGCCAGCAGCTTGTCAGGGACTGGAAACACCATATATTTT. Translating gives CASSLSGTGNTIYF.